Presented here are 19 T cell receptor beta chains from one specimen sequenced in a study of CD8 T cells in ankylosing spondylitis. TCRdb independently ran MiXCR on the 5' RACE reads; one entry per CDR3 protein. Of roughly 230,000 distinct CDR3 sequences detected, 15% to 20% appear once; the ten largest clones hold roughly a third. Material for sequencing was blood, either unsorted or a sorted T cell fraction (not recorded which). The receptor source for this set is a male donor with ankylosing spondylitis or in good health (not recorded which).

This clonotype was picked up a small number of times. The gene calls are TRBV12-3 or TRBV12-4 and TRBJ1-1; D gene unclear. Trimming shortened V by 3 bases and J by 1 base, and 9 bases separated the two germline ends. The CDR3 length is 14 residues. The CDR3 is CASSFLQRNTEAFF. CDR3 nucleotides: TGTGCCAGCAGTTTTCTCCAGAGGAACACTGAAGCTTTCTTT.

This clonotype occurred a few times. The chain couples TRBV7-6 to TRBJ2-2, with 12 bases matching TRBD2. The CDR3 runs to 18 residues. Germline CDR1 reads SGHVS; CDR2 reads FNYEAQ. V was clipped by 1 base and J by 6 bases; unmatched bases: 9. The CDR3 DNA reads TGTGCCAGCAGCTTAGTTCCTAGCGGGAGGGCCTTTGCCGGGGAGCTGTTTTTT. It is translated as CASSLVPSGRAFAGELFF.

The chain joins TRBV20-1 to TRBJ1-3; TRBD1 agrees at 7 bases. Germline V gene lookup returns CDR1 DFQATT and CDR2 SNEGSKA (reference sequence). V dropped 2 bases and J dropped 9; count of bases not matched to a gene: 7. The CDR3 consists of 13 residues. DNA for the CDR3: TGCAGTGCTAGAACAGGGGATCTTGGCACCATATATTTT. Translation: CSARTGDLGTIYF.

This clonotype was seen ten or more times. The genes are TRBV5-4 and TRBJ1-6, with D possibly matching TRBD1 (5 bases). This CDR3 contains 16 residues. Germline lookup yields CDR1 SGHNT and CDR2 YYREEE (reference sequence). Trimming cost V 0 bases and J 5 bases, with 12 bases left between them. As DNA, the CDR3 is TGTGCCAGCAGCTTGGTAGGGACGGAGAATAATTCACCCCTCCACTTT. It yields the protein CASSLVGTENNSPLHF.

This clonotype came up many times. The CDR3 region has the DNA TGCGCCAGCAGCTTGGAGGGACCGGGACTAGCCGAGCAGTACTTC. It is translated as CASSLEGPGLAEQYF. This chain uses TRBV5-1 with TRBJ2-7; 9 positions match TRBD2. The CDR3 runs to 15 residues. V was pared by 0 bases and J by 6 bases, with 7 bases of the junction left unmatched. Germline lookup yields CDR1 SGHRS and CDR2 YFSETQ.

This clonotype occurred a few times. The genes are TRBV20-1 and TRBJ2-4; 9 nucleotides agree with TRBD1. The V gene's germline CDR1 is DFQATT and CDR2 SNEGSKA (reference sequence). J gave up 0 bases and V 5 bases, and 14 bases lay outside the gene matches. This CDR3 region has 18 residues. CDR3 sequence reads: CSASHRDRDDQAKNIQYF. CDR3 nucleotides: TGCAGTGCTTCTCACCGGGACAGGGACGATCAAGCCAAAAACATTCAGTACTTC.

V usage is TRBV7-9 and J usage is TRBJ1-1; D is perhaps TRBD1 (6 bases). The germline gives CDR1 SEHNR, CDR2 FQNEAQ (reference sequence). The V gene lost 4 bases and the J gene lost 6 bases, with 21 bases spanning the gap. The CDR3 is 16 residues long. CDR3 in DNA: TGTGCCAGCAGCTCAGCTACACAGGGTAATCGGGCTGAAGCTTTCTTT. Protein sequence: CASSSATQGNRAEAFF.

The chain recombines TRBV7-6 with TRBJ2-2; TRBD2 might be the D (5 bases). V shed 5 bases and J shed 5 bases, with 21 bases lying between them. The germline CDR1 and CDR2 sequences are SGHVS and FNYEAQ. This CDR3 has 17 residues. CDR3 region: CASSPVRRVWRTGELFF. As DNA, the CDR3 is TGTGCCAGCAGCCCCGTTCGAAGGGTTTGGAGGACCGGGGAGCTGTTTTTT.

The table lists this clonotype with a few counts. The V and J genes are TRBV7-8 and TRBJ2-3; 9 nucleotides agree with TRBD2. After removal of 5 bases from V and 1 base from J, the junction contained 4 bases not matched to a gene. Looked up from germline, CDR1 is SGHVS and CDR2 is FQNEAQ. The CDR3 covers 15 residues. In DNA, the CDR3 is TGTGCCAGCAGCCACTGGACTAGCGGCACAGATACGCAGTATTTT. Encoded protein: CASSHWTSGTDTQYF.

This chain connects TRBV6-1 to TRBJ2-5, with D possibly matching TRBD1 (5 bases). Germline V gives CDR1 MNHNS, CDR2 SASEGT. The germline V and J ends were trimmed by 6 bases and 0 bases, with 17 bases remaining between them. This CDR3 has 16 residues. CDR3 residues: CASSDSPMRNQETQYF. In nucleotides, the CDR3 is TGTGCCAGCAGCGACAGTCCCATGAGGAACCAAGAGACCCAGTACTTC.

This clonotype was seen only a few times. The chain recombines TRBV29-1 with TRBJ2-5, with D perhaps matching TRBD1 (9 bases). CDR3 length equals 19 residues. Looked up from germline, CDR1 is SQVTM and CDR2 is ANQGSEA. Trimming cost V 1 base and J 2 bases, with 26 bases left between them. The CDR3 region has the DNA TGCAGCGTTGAAGTTGGGACAGGGACCGGGACTAGAAAACAAGAGACCCAGTACTTC. It codes for CSVEVGTGTGTRKQETQYF.

The sample holds many counts of this clonotype. The CDR3 region is CATSDHLAGLDNEQFF. The CDR3 coding sequence is TGTGCCACCAGTGATCACCTAGCGGGGTTAGATAATGAGCAGTTCTTC. V usage is TRBV24-1 and J usage is TRBJ2-1; 9 bases fit TRBD2. CDR1 and CDR2 from the germline V gene are KGHDR and SFDVKD. This CDR3 has 16 amino acids. J lost 7 bases, V lost 3 bases, and 9 bases had no gene match.

This chain links TRBV4-1 with TRBJ2-2; no definite D call. From germline, CDR1 is MGHRA and CDR2 YSYEKL. The germline V and J ends were trimmed by 1 base and 8 bases, with 8 bases remaining between them. This CDR3 has 13 amino acids. This CDR3 reads CASSQAVGGELFF. The DNA of the CDR3 is TGCGCCAGCAGCCAAGCTGTAGGAGGGGAGCTGTTTTTT.

This clonotype was observed a few times. The gene calls are TRBV4-1 and TRBJ1-2; D is possibly TRBD1 (6 bases). Germline CDR1 is MGHRA and CDR2 is YSYEKL. V was shortened by 2 bases and J by 0 bases, with 10 bases between the two germline ends. The length of the CDR3 is 15 residues. CDR3 protein: CASSQPGQSNYGYTF. The CDR3, as DNA: TGCGCCAGCAGCCAACCCGGACAGTCTAACTATGGCTACACCTTC.

This clonotype occurred a few times. The junction and the germline gene differ at one end; a read error may be behind it. V and J are TRBV9 and TRBJ1-4, with D uncertain. The germline gives CDR1 SGDLS, CDR2 YYNGEE. CDR3 length: 11 amino acids. In DNA, the CDR3 is TGTGCCAGCAGCGCAACGGGCTCCAAGCGGTTT. Protein sequence: CASSATGSKRF.

Only a few counts were recorded for this clonotype. The rearrangement links TRBV29-1 to TRBJ2-7, with 8 bases identical to TRBD2. Germline V lookup: CDR1 SQVTM, CDR2 ANQGSEA. V dropped 1 base and J dropped 0; count of bases not matched to a gene: 5. The CDR3 runs to 15 residues. CDR3 coding DNA: TGCAGCGTTGAAGGAATAGCGGGACTCTCCTACGAGCAGTACTTC. Amino acids: CSVEGIAGLSYEQYF.

This clonotype has just a few counts. This chain connects TRBV12-3 or TRBV12-4 to TRBJ2-5, with TRBD2 matching 14 bases. The CDR3 spans 17 residues. J lost 5 bases, V lost 6 bases, and 11 bases had no gene match. The CDR3 nucleotides are TGTGCCAGCAGGGGGGGACTAGCGGGAGCCCTCGGGGAGACCCAGTACTTC. It is translated as CASRGGLAGALGETQYF.

This clonotype has only a few counts. This chain uses TRBV7-6 with TRBJ2-3; 7 bases match TRBD2. The junction had 8 bases not matched to a gene; V was cut back by 1 base and J by 4 bases. Germline-derived CDR1 and CDR2 are SGHVS and FNYEAQ. CDR3 length: 16 amino acids. The CDR3 DNA is TGTGCCAGCAGCTTAGTTGTGGTTAGCGGGCCAGATACGCAGTATTTT. This codes for CASSLVVVSGPDTQYF.

This clonotype was counted a few times. This chain joins TRBV25-1 and TRBJ2-2, with 11 bases aligning to TRBD1. The V gene's germline CDR1 is MGHDK and CDR2 SYGVNS. After removal of 6 bases from V and 4 bases from J, the junction contained 4 bases not matched to a gene. This CDR3 has 15 amino acids. The CDR3: CASSRGTGGTGELFF. The CDR3, as DNA: TGTGCCAGCAGCCGAGGGACAGGGGGCACCGGGGAGCTGTTTTTT.